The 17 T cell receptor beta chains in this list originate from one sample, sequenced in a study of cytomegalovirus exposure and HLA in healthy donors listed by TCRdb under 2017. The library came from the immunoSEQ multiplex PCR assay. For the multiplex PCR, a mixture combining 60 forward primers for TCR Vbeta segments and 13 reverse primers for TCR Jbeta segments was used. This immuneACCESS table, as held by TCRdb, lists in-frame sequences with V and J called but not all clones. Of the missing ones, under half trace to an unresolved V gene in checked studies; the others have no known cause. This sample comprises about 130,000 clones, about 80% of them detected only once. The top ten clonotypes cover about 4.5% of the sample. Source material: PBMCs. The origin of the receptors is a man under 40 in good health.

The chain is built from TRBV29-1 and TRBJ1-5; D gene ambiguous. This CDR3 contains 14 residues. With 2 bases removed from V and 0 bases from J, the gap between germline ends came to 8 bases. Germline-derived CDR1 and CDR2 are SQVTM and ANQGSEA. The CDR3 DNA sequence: TGCAGCGTTGAACGAGGTTATAGCAATCAGCCCCAGCATTTT. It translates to CSVERGYSNQPQHF.

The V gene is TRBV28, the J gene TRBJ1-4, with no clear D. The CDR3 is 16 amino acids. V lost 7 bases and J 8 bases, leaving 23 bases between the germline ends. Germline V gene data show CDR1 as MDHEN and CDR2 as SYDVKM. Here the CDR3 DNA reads TGTGCCAGCACCTATCCAGGTAGCGGGGTGGGGGAAAAACTGTTTTTT. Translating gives CASTYPGSGVGEKLFF.

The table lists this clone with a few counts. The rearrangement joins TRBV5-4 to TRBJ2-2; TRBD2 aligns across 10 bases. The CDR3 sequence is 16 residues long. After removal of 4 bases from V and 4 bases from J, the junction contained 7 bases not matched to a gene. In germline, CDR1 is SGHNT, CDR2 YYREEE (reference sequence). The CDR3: CASSPGLAESTGELFF. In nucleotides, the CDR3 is TGTGCCAGCAGCCCCGGACTAGCGGAGAGCACCGGGGAGCTGTTTTTT.

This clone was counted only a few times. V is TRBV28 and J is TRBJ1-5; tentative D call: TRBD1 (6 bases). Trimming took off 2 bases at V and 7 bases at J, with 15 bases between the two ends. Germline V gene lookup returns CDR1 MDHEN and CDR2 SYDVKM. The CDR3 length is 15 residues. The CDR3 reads CASSLALQGEQPQHF. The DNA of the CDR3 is TGTGCCAGCAGTTTAGCCCTACAGGGTGAACAGCCCCAGCATTTT.

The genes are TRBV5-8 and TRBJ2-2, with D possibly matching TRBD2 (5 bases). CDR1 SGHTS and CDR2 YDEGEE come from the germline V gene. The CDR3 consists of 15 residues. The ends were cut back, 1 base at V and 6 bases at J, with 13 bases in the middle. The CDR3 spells CASSLPGKSPGELFF. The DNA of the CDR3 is TGTGCCAGCAGCTTGCCCGGGAAGTCCCCCGGGGAGCTGTTTTTT.

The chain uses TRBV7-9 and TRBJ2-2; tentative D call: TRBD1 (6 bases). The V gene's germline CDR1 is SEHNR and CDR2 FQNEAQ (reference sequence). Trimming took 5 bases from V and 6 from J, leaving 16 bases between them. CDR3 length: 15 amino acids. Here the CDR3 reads CASSPGQGKAGELFF. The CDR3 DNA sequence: TGTGCCAGCAGCCCCGGGCAGGGGAAGGCCGGGGAGCTGTTTTTT.

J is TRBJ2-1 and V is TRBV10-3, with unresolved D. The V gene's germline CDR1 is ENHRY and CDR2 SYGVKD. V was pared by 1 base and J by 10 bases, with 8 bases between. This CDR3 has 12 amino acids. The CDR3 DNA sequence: TGTGCCATCAGTGAGTTCGTCAGAGAGCAGTTCTTC. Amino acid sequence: CAISEFVREQFF.

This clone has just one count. The CDR3 sequence: CASSRTGGRFYEQYF. The CDR3 DNA reads TGTGCCAGCAGCCGCACGGGGGGCCGTTTCTACGAGCAGTACTTC. The rearrangement links TRBV7-8 to TRBJ2-7; tentative D call: TRBD2 (7 bases). The CDR3 runs to 15 residues. With 5 bases removed from V and 3 bases from J, the gap between germline ends came to 17 bases. Germline V gene sequence: CDR1 SGHVS, CDR2 FQNEAQ.

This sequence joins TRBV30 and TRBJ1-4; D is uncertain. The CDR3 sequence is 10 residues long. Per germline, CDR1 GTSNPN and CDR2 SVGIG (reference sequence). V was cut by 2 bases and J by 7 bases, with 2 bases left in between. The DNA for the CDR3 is TGTGCCTGGAGTCGTGAAAAACTGTTTTTT. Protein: CAWSREKLFF.

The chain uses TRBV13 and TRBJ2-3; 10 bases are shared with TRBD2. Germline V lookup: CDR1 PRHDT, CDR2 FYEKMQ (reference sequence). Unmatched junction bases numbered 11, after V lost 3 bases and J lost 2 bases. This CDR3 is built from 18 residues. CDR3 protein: CASSFLAGVGAVTDTQYF. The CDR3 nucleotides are TGTGCCAGCAGCTTTCTAGCGGGAGTGGGGGCTGTCACAGATACGCAGTATTTT. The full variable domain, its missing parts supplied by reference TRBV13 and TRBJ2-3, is AAGVIQSPRHLIKEKRETATLKCYPIPRHDTVYWYQQGPGQDPQFLISFYEKMQSDKGSIPDRFSAQQFSDYHSELNMSSLELGDSALYFCASSFLAGVGAVTDTQYFGPGTRLTVL.

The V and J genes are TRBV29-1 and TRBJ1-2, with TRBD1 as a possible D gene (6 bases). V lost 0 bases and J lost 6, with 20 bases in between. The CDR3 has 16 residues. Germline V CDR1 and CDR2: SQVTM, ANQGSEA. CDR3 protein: CSVEDQFQGPADGYTF. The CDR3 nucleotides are TGCAGCGTTGAAGATCAATTTCAGGGGCCCGCTGATGGCTACACCTTC.

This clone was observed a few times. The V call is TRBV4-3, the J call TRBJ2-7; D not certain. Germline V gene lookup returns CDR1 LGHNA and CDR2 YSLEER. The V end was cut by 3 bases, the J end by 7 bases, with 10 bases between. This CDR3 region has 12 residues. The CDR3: CASSHQLREQYF. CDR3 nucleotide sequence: TGCGCCAGCAGCCATCAATTGAGGGAGCAGTACTTC.

The CDR3 nucleotides are TGTGCCAGTAGGACTCCCGGGACAGGTTACGAAAAACTGTTTTTT. It yields the protein CASRTPGTGYEKLFF. The chain is built from TRBV19 and TRBJ1-4; 8 bases are a match to TRBD1. CDR1 is LNHDA, CDR2 SQIVND, per germline (reference sequence). The CDR3 is 15 residues long. V was clipped by 6 bases and J by 8 bases; unmatched bases: 11.

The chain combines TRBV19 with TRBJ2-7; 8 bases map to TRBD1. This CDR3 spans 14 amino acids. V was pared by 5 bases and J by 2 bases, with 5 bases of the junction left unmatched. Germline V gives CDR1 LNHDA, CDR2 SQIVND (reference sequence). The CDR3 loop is CASSLTGVPYEQYF. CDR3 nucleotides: TGTGCCAGTAGTCTGACAGGGGTCCCCTACGAGCAGTACTTC.

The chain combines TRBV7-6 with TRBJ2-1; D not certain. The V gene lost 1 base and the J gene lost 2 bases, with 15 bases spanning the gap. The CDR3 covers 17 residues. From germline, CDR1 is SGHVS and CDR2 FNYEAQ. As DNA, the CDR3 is TGTGCCAGCAGCTTAGGAGTGGCAGGCGAAACCTACAATGAGCAGTTCTTC. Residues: CASSLGVAGETYNEQFF.

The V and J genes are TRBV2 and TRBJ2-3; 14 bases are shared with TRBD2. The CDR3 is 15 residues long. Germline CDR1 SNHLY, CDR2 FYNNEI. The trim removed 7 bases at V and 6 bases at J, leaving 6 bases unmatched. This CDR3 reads CASNEGLAGVDTQYF. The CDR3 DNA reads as TGTGCCAGCAATGAGGGACTAGCGGGAGTTGATACGCAGTATTTT.

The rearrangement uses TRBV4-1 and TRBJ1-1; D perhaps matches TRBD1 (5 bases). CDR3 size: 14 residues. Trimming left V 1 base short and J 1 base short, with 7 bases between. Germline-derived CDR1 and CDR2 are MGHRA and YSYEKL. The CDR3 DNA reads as TGCGCCAGCAGCCAAGCCAGGGAGAACACTGAAGCTTTCTTT. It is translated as CASSQARENTEAFF.